The 27 T cell receptor beta chains given below trace back to one sample, sequenced in a study of blood T cell repertoires in COVID-19. The method was immunoSEQ multiplex PCR; TCRdb's version includes in-frame clones alone and lacks a portion of them. The data contain some 170,000 clones, roughly four fifths of them singletons. Sequenced sample: peripheral blood. These receptor sequences come from a human donor in a cohort sampled during active COVID-19.

The chain recombines TRBV5-1 with TRBJ2-4; TRBD2 might be the D (6 bases). CDR1 and CDR2 from the germline V gene are SGHRS and YFSETQ. This CDR3 is built from 14 residues. The V and J ends lost 4 bases and 3 bases respectively, with 11 bases between them. The CDR3 region is CASSPRDFKNIQYF. In nucleotides, the CDR3 is TGCGCCAGCAGCCCCCGGGACTTCAAAAACATTCAGTACTTC.

This chain links TRBV5-1 with TRBJ2-3, with D maybe TRBD2 (6 bases). CDR3 size: 16 residues. CDR1 and CDR2 (germline): SGHRS, YFSETQ. Trimming took off 0 bases at V and 3 bases at J, with 14 bases between the two ends. CDR3 nucleotide sequence: TGCGCCAGCAGCTTGGACGGGGACTGGCGAACAGATACGCAGTATTTT. Encoded protein: CASSLDGDWRTDTQYF.

As DNA, the CDR3 is TGTGCCAGTAGTGTCTTCCGGGGGGGAGCTTTCTTT. Amino acids: CASSVFRGGAFF. The rearrangement joins TRBV19 to TRBJ1-1; TRBD1 might be the D (5 bases). Germline CDR1 is LNHDA and CDR2 is SQIVND (reference sequence). Trimming took off 5 bases at V and 10 bases at J, with 14 bases between the two ends. The CDR3 contains 12 residues.

The gene calls are TRBV11-2 and TRBJ2-3, with 8 nucleotides matching TRBD1. Unmatched junction bases numbered 7, after V lost 5 bases and J lost 6 bases. The CDR3 totals 14 residues. In germline, CDR1 is SGHAT, CDR2 FQNNGV. The CDR3 here is CASSKGQAPDTQYF. Here the CDR3 DNA reads TGTGCCAGCAGCAAGGGACAGGCCCCGGATACGCAGTATTTT.

This clone showed up many times. The chain joins TRBV7-8 to TRBJ1-4, with a possible D match to TRBD1 (5 bases). The V gene's germline CDR1 is SGHVS and CDR2 FQNEAQ. Trimming removed 1 base from V and 6 bases from J, with 9 bases in between. CDR3 length: 14 residues. The DNA for the CDR3 is TGTGCCAGCAGCTTAGGCAGGGTCCATGAAAAACTGTTTTTT. This translates into CASSLGRVHEKLFF. Based on the CDR3 plus reference TRBV7-8 and TRBJ1-4, the full variable domain is GAGVSQSPRYKVAKRGQDVALRCDPISGHVSLFWYQQALGQGPEFLTYFQNEAQLDKSGLPSDRFFAERPEGSVSTLKIQRTQQEDSAVYLCASSLGRVHEKLFFGSGTQLSVL.

This chain links TRBV13 with TRBJ2-5; 12 bases fit TRBD2. From germline, CDR1 is PRHDT and CDR2 FYEKMQ (reference sequence). V shed 4 bases, J shed 3 bases, and the junction held 6 bases outside the gene matches. The CDR3 is 16 residues long. CDR3: CASSSWTSGEKETQYF. CDR3 bases: TGTGCCAGCAGCTCGTGGACTAGCGGGGAAAAAGAGACCCAGTACTTC. Drawing the rest from reference TRBV13 and TRBJ2-5, the complete variable domain is AAGVIQSPRHLIKEKRETATLKCYPIPRHDTVYWYQQGPGQDPQFLISFYEKMQSDKGSIPDRFSAQQFSDYHSELNMSSLELGDSALYFCASSSWTSGEKETQYFGPGTRLLVL.

This chain connects TRBV18 to TRBJ1-1, with a possible D match to TRBD1 (6 bases). V lost 6 bases to trimming and J lost 0 bases, with 17 bases between them. This CDR3 has 16 amino acids. Germline CDR1 reads KGHSH; CDR2 reads LQKENI. The DNA for the CDR3 is TGTGCCAGCTCCCAGCAGGGGAGCGGCATGAACACTGAAGCTTTCTTT. Its protein is CASSQQGSGMNTEAFF.

The chain carries TRBV5-6 and TRBJ1-1; D unresolved. Trimming left V 2 bases short and J 1 base short, with 6 bases between. Per the germline V gene, CDR1 is SGHDT and CDR2 is YYEEEE. CDR3 length equals 13 residues. CDR3 nucleotide sequence: TGTGCCAGCAGCTTCGGTGGGAACACTGAAGCTTTCTTT. This sequence encodes CASSFGGNTEAFF.

The gene calls are TRBV7-9 and TRBJ2-7, with D perhaps TRBD2 (6 bases). This CDR3 region has 12 residues. V was clipped by 8 bases and J by 7 bases, with 15 bases between them. Germline assignment: CDR1 SEHNR and CDR2 FQNEAQ (reference sequence). The CDR3 nucleotides are TGTGCCAGCGGCCTCCTCGGGGGAGAGCAGTACTTC. It is translated as CASGLLGGEQYF.

V is TRBV4-3 and J is TRBJ1-6; TRBD1 might be the D (6 bases). CDR3 length equals 20 residues. From germline, CDR1 is LGHNA and CDR2 YSLEER. Trimming removed 5 bases from V and 0 bases from J, with 23 bases in between. The chain's CDR3 is CASSLGGGEGKSSYNSPLHF. The CDR3 nucleotides read TGCGCCAGCAGCTTGGGGGGGGGCGAGGGAAAAAGCTCCTATAATTCACCCCTCCACTTT.

This clone was picked up a small number of times. The chain is built from TRBV28 and TRBJ2-7; 9 positions match TRBD1. Germline V gene lookup returns CDR1 MDHEN and CDR2 SYDVKM. The CDR3 loop spans 14 amino acids. V was pared by 5 bases and J by 4 bases, with 6 bases of the junction left unmatched. CDR3 region: CASSPTGGLYEQYF. The CDR3 bases are TGTGCCAGCAGTCCCACAGGGGGCTTGTACGAGCAGTACTTC.

This clone was observed a single time. CDR3 nucleotide sequence: TGTGCCAGCAGCTTGGTCCCAACCGGGGAGCTGTTTTTT. Its translation: CASSLVPTGELFF. The chain has TRBV5-4 and TRBJ2-2; unclear D gene. CDR1 SGHNT and CDR2 YYREEE come from the germline V gene (reference sequence). V was pared by 0 bases and J by 5 bases, with 5 bases between. This CDR3 contains 13 residues.

This chain links TRBV9 with TRBJ2-3, with no clear D. Trimming removed 0 bases at V and 2 bases at J, with 13 bases between. Germline V gene sequence: CDR1 SGDLS, CDR2 YYNGEE. CDR3 length equals 16 residues. The CDR3 DNA reads as TGTGCCAGCAGCGTAGGGCTGGTACAAATCACAGATACGCAGTATTTT. Protein product: CASSVGLVQITDTQYF. The full variable domain, with the rest looked up from reference TRBV9 and TRBJ2-3, is DSGVTQTPKHLITATGQRVTLRCSPRSGDLSVYWYQQSLDQGLQFLIQYYNGEERAKGNILERFSAQQFPDLHSELNLSSLELGDSALYFCASSVGLVQITDTQYFGPGTRLTVL.

On this clone: Other nucleotide sequences in the sample specify the same CDR3. The chain carries TRBV5-4 and TRBJ2-5, with D possibly matching TRBD1 (6 bases). The germline V gene has CDR1 SGHNT and CDR2 YYREEE (reference sequence). V lost 0 bases and J lost 5, with 8 bases in between. The CDR3 contains 13 residues. The CDR3 DNA follows: TGTGCCAGCAGCTTGGTTGGGGGCGAGACCCAGTACTTC. As protein: CASSLVGGETQYF.

J is TRBJ1-3 and V is TRBV11-3; D is ambiguous. The CDR3 contains 17 residues. The ends were cut back, 1 base at V and 2 bases at J, with 15 bases in the middle. CDR1 and CDR2 (germline): SGHNT, YENEEA. CDR3 DNA: TGTGCCAGCAGCTTAGGATCGGCGGCTAGCCCTGGAAACACCATATATTTT. Translating it yields CASSLGSAASPGNTIYF. The full variable domain, in which reference TRBV11-3 and TRBJ1-3 provide the parts outside the CDR3, is EAGVVQSPRYKIIEKKQPVAFWCNPISGHNTLYWYLQNLGQGPELLIRYENEEAVDDSQLPKDRFSAERLKGVDSTLKIQPAELGDSAVYLCASSLGSAASPGNTIYFGEGSWLTVV.

Written as DNA, the CDR3 is TGTGCCAGCAGACCGGGACTAGCGGGAGATTACGAGCAGTACTTC. It codes for CASRPGLAGDYEQYF. The rearrangement joins TRBV7-9 to TRBJ2-7; 14 positions agree with TRBD2. CDR1 is SEHNR, CDR2 FQNEAQ, per germline (reference sequence). CDR3 length: 15 residues. V shed 6 bases, J shed 4 bases, and the junction held 5 bases outside the gene matches.

This clone has only one observation. The gene calls are TRBV5-1 and TRBJ2-1, with 7 bases that match TRBD1. In germline, CDR1 is SGHRS, CDR2 YFSETQ. This CDR3 has 14 residues. Losses at the gene ends were 7 bases for V and 2 bases for J; bases not matched to a gene: 6. The CDR3 bases are TGCGCCAGCGCCCGGGACAGCACCTACAATGAGCAGTTCTTC. Protein sequence: CASARDSTYNEQFF. The full variable domain, completed using reference TRBV5-1 and TRBJ2-1, is KAGVTQTPRYLIKTRGQQVTLSCSPISGHRSVSWYQQTPGQGLQFLFEYFSETQRNKGNFPGRFSGRQFSNSRSEMNVSTLELGDSALYLCASARDSTYNEQFFGPGTRLTVL.

V is TRBV12-3 or TRBV12-4 and J is TRBJ1-1; possibly TRBD1 for D (6 bases). Trimming took off 6 bases at V and 4 bases at J, with 9 bases between the two ends. The CDR3 spans 12 residues. Here the CDR3 DNA reads TGTGCCAGCAGGGGAGGGGGCACTGAAGCTTTCTTT. It specifies CASRGGGTEAFF.

This sequence joins TRBV27 and TRBJ2-7; 7 bases are a match to TRBD1. CDR3 length equals 15 residues. In germline, CDR1 is MNHEY, CDR2 SMNVEV (reference sequence). V shed 6 bases, J shed 0 bases, and the junction held 8 bases outside the gene matches. In nucleotides, the CDR3 is TGTGCCAGCAGCCTAGGACAGGCAAGCTCCTACGAGCAGTACTTC. Amino acids: CASSLGQASSYEQYF.

The CDR3 nucleotides read TGTGCCAGCAGTTTACTCTGGGGGGGTGAAGCTTTCTTT. It codes for CASSLLWGGEAFF. This chain joins TRBV27 and TRBJ1-1; D is possibly TRBD1 (5 bases). With 2 bases removed from V and 7 bases from J, the gap between germline ends came to 11 bases. CDR1 is MNHEY and CDR2 is SMNVEV in the germline V gene (reference sequence). The CDR3 runs to 13 residues.

The rearrangement uses TRBV4-1 and TRBJ2-7, with TRBD2 matching 8 bases. This CDR3 is built from 15 residues. In germline, CDR1 is MGHRA, CDR2 YSYEKL. V dropped 2 bases and J dropped 6; count of bases not matched to a gene: 9. DNA of the CDR3: TGCGCCAGCAGCCAAAACTCGGGGGGGCCTTCCGAGCAGTACTTC. Its translation: CASSQNSGGPSEQYF.

This clone was counted only a few times. The chain combines TRBV6-2 or TRBV6-3 with TRBJ2-3, with TRBD2 matching 7 bases. The CDR3 contains 12 residues. J lost 13 bases, V lost 5 bases, and 9 bases had no gene match. Germline CDR1 and CDR2: MNHEY and SVGEGT. The DNA of the CDR3 is TGTGCCAGCAGTCCCCCGGCGGGGAGGGAGTATTTT. Residues: CASSPPAGREYF.

V gene TRBV6-2 or TRBV6-3 combines with J gene TRBJ1-5; no firm D call. The V gene lost 2 bases and the J gene lost 3 bases, with 8 bases spanning the gap. The CDR3 length is 14 residues. CDR1 is MNHEY and CDR2 is SVGEGT in the germline V gene. The CDR3 nucleotides read TGTGCCAGCAGTTACGGGCCTAACAATCAGCCCCAGCATTTT. This encodes CASSYGPNNQPQHF.

J is TRBJ1-1 and V is TRBV19; TRBD1 agrees at 8 bases. Germline V gene lookup returns CDR1 LNHDA and CDR2 SQIVND (reference sequence). The CDR3 is 13 residues long. V shed 3 bases and J 8 bases; nucleotides not matched to a gene: 5. CDR3 residues: CASSIWTGYEAFF. The CDR3 DNA follows: TGTGCCAGTAGTATCTGGACAGGGTACGAAGCTTTCTTT.

This clone was seen a handful of times. V is TRBV6-2 or TRBV6-3 and J is TRBJ2-3, with D perhaps TRBD2 (5 bases). This CDR3 is 14 amino acids long. The germline V gene encodes CDR1 MNHEY and CDR2 SVGEGT. V was cut by 2 bases and J by 0 bases, with 6 bases left in between. In DNA, the CDR3 is TGTGCCAGCAGTTACCGGGAAAGCACAGATACGCAGTATTTT. This gives the protein CASSYRESTDTQYF.

J is TRBJ1-2 and V is TRBV30, with TRBD1 matching 10 bases. The germline V gene encodes CDR1 GTSNPN and CDR2 SVGIG (reference sequence). This CDR3 comprises 14 residues. Germline trimming cut 7 bases from V and 8 bases from J; bases unmatched to any gene: 13. The CDR3 protein is CAYLPGQGLGGYTF. The CDR3 region has the DNA TGTGCCTACCTACCGGGACAGGGGCTTGGAGGCTACACCTTC.

The chain combines TRBV5-4 with TRBJ2-5; tentative D call: TRBD2 (5 bases). V was clipped by 0 bases and J by 4 bases, with 10 bases between them. The V gene's germline CDR1 is SGHNT and CDR2 YYREEE (reference sequence). This CDR3 is 14 amino acids long. For the CDR3, the DNA is TGTGCCAGCAGCTTGGGATCTAGCCTAGAGACCCAGTACTTC. Protein product: CASSLGSSLETQYF. Based on the CDR3 plus reference TRBV5-4 and TRBJ2-5, the full variable domain is ETGVTQSPTHLIKTRGQQVTLRCSSQSGHNTVSWYQQALGQGPQFIFQYYREEENGRGNFPPRFSGLQFPNYSSELNVNALELDDSALYLCASSLGSSLETQYFGPGTRLLVL.